This T cell receptor beta chain originates from a study of radiotherapy plus CTLA-4 blockade in lung cancer. Some clones are missing from TCRdb's copy, which holds only in-frame ones; the method was immunoSEQ multiplex PCR. The sample carries some 90,000 clones, 80% to 85% recorded once. After removal of 3 bases from V and 2 bases from J, the junction contained 6 bases not matched to a gene. CDR1 MGHDK and CDR2 SYGVNS come from the germline V gene. The CDR3 runs to 15 residues. The sequence was collected from a human donor with non-small cell lung cancer who had stable disease on radiotherapy plus ipilimumab. The source material was peripheral blood, sampled from a patient treated with radiotherapy plus ipilimumab. The rearrangement joins TRBV25-1 to TRBJ2-7; 8 nucleotides agree with TRBD2. The CDR3, as DNA: TGTGCCAGCAGTGACCAGAGGCGGGGGGCCTACGAGCAGTACTTC. Its protein product is CASSDQRRGAYEQYF.